The clone carrying this T cell receptor (beta chain) has a handful of counts. What it binds is not known. The data belong to a study of T cell repertoires in cytomegalovirus infection. Study-wide context: It was the public TCR beta signatures that indicated both CMV infection and matching HLA type.

In TCRdb, the reads were re-called with MiXCR into one record per CDR3 protein. This sample carries around 100,000 distinct CDR3 sequences, roughly a tenth of them seen once, and the ten largest clones take 25% to 40%. The CDR3 consists of 14 residues. V was pared by 0 bases and J by 5 bases, with 11 bases between. CDR1 SGDLS and CDR2 YYNGEE come from the germline V gene. The chain links TRBV9 to TRBJ1-1; no firm D call. The receptor's source is a human donor in good health (CMV status not recorded). Some clones in this sample may be carry-over from other donors' samples. Sequencing was performed on PBMCs, sequenced either directly or after in vitro stimulation (not recorded which). The CDR3 region is CASSVGPGGTEAFF. Here the CDR3 DNA reads TGTGCCAGCAGCGTAGGACCAGGAGGGACTGAAGCTTTCTTT. Using reference TRBV9 and TRBJ1-1 for the parts outside the CDR3, the full variable domain is DSGVTQTPKHLITATGQRVTLRCSPRSGDLSVYWYQQSLDQGLQFLIQYYNGEERAKGNILERFSAQQFPDLHSELNLSSLELGDSALYFCASSVGPGGTEAFFGQGTRLTVV.